Listed below are T cell receptor beta chains from one sample, sequenced in a study of blood T cell repertoires in COVID-19. Here immunoSEQ multiplex PCR was the method, and the copy in TCRdb shows in-frame clones only, minus some. The sample consists of fewer than 150,000 clones, around nine tenths of them appearing once. The specimen was peripheral blood. These receptors all stem from a woman aged 65 to 85 who had recovered from COVID-19. Both conserved end residues are part of each CDR3. The D gene is left open where the match is weak. Expanded clones are given a class, and other clones once, few, many or no size at all.

v_gene	j_gene	abundance	d_gene	CDR3aa	CDR3nt
TRBV7-9	TRBJ2-7	NA	NA	CASSFVHVPYEQYF	TGTGCCAGCAGCTTTGTACATGTTCCCTACGAGCAGTACTTC
TRBV9	TRBJ2-3	NA	NA	CASSVRAEVGDTQYF	TGTGCCAGCAGCGTCAGGGCCGAGGTTGGAGATACGCAGTATTTT
TRBV6-1	TRBJ2-3	NA	TRBD2	CASSDDRLAVTDTQYF	TGTGCCAGCAGTGACGATAGACTAGCCGTCACAGATACGCAGTATTTT
TRBV5-1	TRBJ2-7	NA	NA	CASSPDKDSYEQYF	TGCGCCAGCAGCCCCGACAAAGACTCCTACGAGCAGTACTTC
TRBV7-2	TRBJ1-1	few	NA	CASSSRANTEAFF	TGTGCCAGCAGCTCGAGAGCTAACACTGAAGCTTTCTTT
TRBV3-1/TRBV3-2	TRBJ1-2	NA	TRBD1	CASSQGAGGNGYTF	TGTGCCAGCAGCCAAGGGGCAGGGGGCAATGGCTACACCTTC
TRBV27	TRBJ2-1	NA	TRBD2	CASSPSATSGLYNEQFF	TGTGCCAGCTCTCCCTCCGCGACTAGCGGGTTATACAATGAGCAGTTCTTC
TRBV6-6	TRBJ2-7	NA	NA	CASSYSRGNYEQYF	TGTGCCAGCAGTTACTCACGCGGAAACTACGAGCAGTACTTC
TRBV9	TRBJ2-3	NA	TRBD2	CASSVLGAGGGSTDTQYF	TGTGCCAGCAGCGTACTCGGGGCGGGAGGGGGATCCACAGATACGCAGTATTTT
TRBV12-5	TRBJ1-2	NA	TRBD1	CASGSWDRSNYGYTF	TGTGCTAGTGGTTCCTGGGACAGGAGTAACTATGGCTACACCTTC
TRBV9	TRBJ2-3	NA	NA	CASSPGQARTDTQYF	TGTGCCAGCAGCCCTGGACAAGCCCGCACAGATACGCAGTATTTT
TRBV6-1	TRBJ2-5	NA	TRBD2	CASSERLAGTQYF	TGTGCCAGCAGTGAGCGACTAGCGGGGACCCAGTACTTC
TRBV6-1	TRBJ1-2	NA	NA	CASSESYGAYTF	TGTGCCAGCAGTGAATCTTATGGGGCCTACACCTTC
TRBV5-1	TRBJ2-5	NA	TRBD2	CASSPAGTSGGAGQETQYF	TGCGCCAGCAGCCCGGCCGGGACTAGCGGGGGGGCCGGCCAAGAGACCCAGTACTTC
TRBV18	TRBJ1-1	NA	NA	CASSPPTSGGRTEAFF	TGTGCCAGCTCACCACCTACCTCCGGGGGAAGGACTGAAGCTTTCTTT
TRBV13	TRBJ2-3	NA	TRBD2	CASSQGSGGTDTQYF	TGTGCCAGCAGTCAGGGTAGCGGGGGCACAGATACGCAGTATTTT
TRBV9	TRBJ2-3	NA	NA	CASSAQPADTQYF	TGTGCCAGCAGCGCACAGCCTGCAGATACGCAGTATTTT
TRBV7-2	TRBJ2-7	NA	NA	CASRLTGRGEQYF	TGTGCCAGCAGACTTACAGGGAGGGGCGAGCAGTACTTC
TRBV5-1	TRBJ2-4	NA	TRBD2	CASSLLASGAKNIQYF	TGCGCCAGCAGCTTATTGGCTAGCGGAGCCAAAAACATTCAGTACTTC
TRBV7-6	TRBJ1-3	NA	NA	CASSGSGNTIYF	TGTGCCAGCAGCGGCTCGGGGAACACCATATATTTT
TRBV19	TRBJ2-1	NA	NA	CASSIARNNEQFF	TGTGCCAGTAGTATTGCCAGAAACAATGAGCAGTTCTTC
TRBV29-1	TRBJ1-6	NA	NA	CSVAGGDDSPLHF	TGCAGCGTTGCAGGAGGGGACGATTCACCCCTCCACTTT
TRBV5-4	TRBJ2-3	NA	NA	CASSLDGGDTQYF	TGTGCCAGCAGCTTGGACGGTGGAGATACGCAGTATTTT
TRBV7-9	TRBJ2-1	NA	TRBD2	CASSFPGLAGVYNEQFF	TGTGCCAGCAGCTTCCCGGGACTAGCGGGGGTTTACAATGAGCAGTTCTTC
TRBV6-5	TRBJ2-1	few	NA	CASRRKLSSYNEQFF	TGTGCCAGCAGGAGAAAACTTAGCTCCTACAATGAGCAGTTCTTC
TRBV4-2	TRBJ1-1	NA	NA	CASSQDGTVGSGTEAFF	TGTGCCAGCAGCCAAGATGGAACCGTCGGGTCGGGAACTGAAGCTTTCTTT
TRBV7-2	TRBJ2-7	NA	NA	CASSRRGEQYF	TGTGCCAGCAGCCGTCGAGGCGAGCAGTACTTC
TRBV6-5	TRBJ1-3	NA	NA	CASIHLNTIYF	TGTGCCAGCATTCACTTAAACACCATATATTTT
TRBV5-1	TRBJ1-1	NA	NA	CASSPGQNTEAFF	TGCGCCAGCAGTCCTGGACAGAACACTGAAGCTTTCTTT
TRBV28	TRBJ2-7	NA	TRBD2	CASSSLGGVGSYEQYF	TGTGCCAGCAGTTCTCTCGGGGGGGTCGGCTCCTACGAGCAGTACTTC
TRBV11-2	TRBJ1-3	NA	TRBD1	CASSRDRVGNTIYF	TGTGCCAGCAGCCGGGACAGGGTTGGAAACACCATATATTTT
TRBV2	TRBJ2-3	NA	TRBD2	CASSKPSGGDYRDTQYF	TGTGCCAGCAGTAAGCCCAGCGGGGGGGATTACAGGGATACGCAGTATTTT
TRBV4-3	TRBJ1-1	NA	NA	CASSQDPAGWNTEAFF	TGCGCCAGCAGCCAAGATCCAGCAGGGTGGAACACTGAAGCTTTCTTT
TRBV6-5	TRBJ1-1	once	NA	CASSYDIMVVNTEAFF	TGTGCCAGCAGTTATGACATAATGGTTGTCAACACTGAAGCTTTCTTT
TRBV3-1/TRBV3-2	TRBJ2-7	NA	TRBD1	CASSPGTGGTYEQYF	TGTGCCAGCAGCCCCGGGACAGGGGGCACCTACGAGCAGTACTTC
TRBV7-3	TRBJ2-2	NA	TRBD2	CASSPTSGSGTGELFF	TGTGCCAGCAGCCCCACTAGCGGGAGTGGCACCGGGGAGCTGTTTTTT
TRBV3-1/TRBV3-2	TRBJ1-5	NA	TRBD1	CASSRQGNQPQHF	TGTGCCAGCAGCCGACAGGGAAATCAGCCCCAGCATTTT
TRBV6-5	TRBJ1-2	NA	NA	CASSPQAYGYTF	TGTGCCAGCAGTCCGCAGGCCTATGGCTACACCTTC
TRBV6-5	TRBJ2-7	NA	TRBD1	CASAPSPQGAYEQYF	TGTGCCAGCGCCCCTTCGCCACAGGGGGCCTACGAGCAGTACTTC
TRBV4-1	TRBJ2-5	once	TRBD1	CASSSPGTGPETQYF	TGCGCCAGCAGCTCCCCCGGGACAGGTCCAGAGACCCAGTACTTC
TRBV7-2	TRBJ2-1	NA	TRBD1	CASSSRGSGPYNEQFF	TGTGCCAGCAGCTCCAGGGGGAGCGGCCCCTACAATGAGCAGTTCTTC
TRBV5-1	TRBJ2-2	NA	TRBD2	CASSLAGGGASAGELFF	TGCGCCAGCAGCTTGGCTGGCGGGGGGGCGTCAGCCGGGGAGCTGTTTTTT
TRBV5-1	TRBJ2-2	NA	TRBD2	CASSPRTSGGSTGELFF	TGCGCCAGCAGCCCCAGGACTAGCGGGGGATCCACCGGGGAGCTGTTTTTT
TRBV19	TRBJ2-7	NA	TRBD2	CASSLGLAGLSRKGYEQYF	TGTGCCAGTAGCCTGGGACTAGCGGGTCTCAGTAGAAAGGGCTACGAGCAGTACTTC
TRBV7-9	TRBJ2-3	NA	TRBD1	CASSPPLGTGGTDTQYF	TGTGCCAGCAGCCCGCCCCTCGGGACAGGGGGCACAGATACGCAGTATTTT
TRBV6-6	TRBJ2-2	few	NA	CASRAYTGELFF	TGTGCCAGCAGGGCCTACACCGGGGAGCTGTTTTTT
TRBV5-1	TRBJ1-5	NA	NA	CASSPDGRVGGQPQHF	TGCGCCAGCAGCCCGGATGGCAGGGTGGGAGGACAGCCCCAGCATTTT
TRBV9	TRBJ1-1	NA	NA	CASSVVHRDTEAFF	TGTGCCAGCAGCGTAGTTCACAGGGACACTGAAGCTTTCTTT
TRBV4-3	TRBJ1-4	NA	TRBD1	CASSLHTGTGVKLFF	TGCGCCAGCAGCCTCCACACCGGGACAGGCGTCAAACTGTTTTTT
TRBV7-2	TRBJ2-1	NA	NA	CASSSSRATGQFF	TGTGCCAGCAGCTCCTCGAGAGCCACAGGGCAGTTCTTC
TRBV5-6	TRBJ2-1	NA	TRBD2	CASSLASGGSSYNEQFF	TGTGCCAGCAGCTTGGCCTCGGGCGGGAGCTCCTACAATGAGCAGTTCTTC